The 32 T cell receptor beta chains in this list originate from one sample, sequenced in a study of shared clonotypes between healthy human individuals. TCRdb keeps only in-frame clones here, not all; method: immunoSEQ multiplex PCR. The sample holds hundreds of thousands of clones; around 78% are singletons and the top ten take about 12%. The sample consisted of PBMCs. Source of these receptors: a woman between 40 and 55 years old in good health. Some clones in this sample may be carry-over from other donors' samples.

This chain joins TRBV5-1 and TRBJ1-4; possibly TRBD1 for D (5 bases). CDR3 size: 15 residues. From germline, CDR1 is SGHRS and CDR2 YFSETQ. The V gene lost 4 bases and the J gene lost 8 bases, with 18 bases spanning the gap. The CDR3 spells CASSMNSGRGEKLFF. The CDR3 DNA follows: TGCGCCAGCAGCATGAATTCAGGGAGGGGAGAAAAACTGTTTTTT.

The rearrangement uses TRBV29-1 and TRBJ2-3; D is undetermined. The germline V gene has CDR1 SQVTM and CDR2 ANQGSEA. CDR3 length: 12 residues. The V end lost 3 bases, the J end lost 4 bases, and 8 bases lay between the germline ends. The DNA of the CDR3 is TGCAGCGTTGAGGTGGGTTCAGATACGCAGTATTTT. This sequence encodes CSVEVGSDTQYF.

The genes are TRBV4-2 and TRBJ1-1; D gene ambiguous. This CDR3 contains 14 residues. V gave up 1 base and J gave up 1 base, with 7 bases separating them. Germline loops: CDR1 LGHNA, CDR2 YNFKEQ. CDR3 DNA sequence: TGTGCCAGCAGCCAAGCGAAGAAGAACACTGAAGCTTTCTTT. Translating gives CASSQAKKNTEAFF.

The rearrangement uses TRBV7-2 and TRBJ1-2; 7 nucleotides agree with TRBD1. J was trimmed by 2 bases and V by 5 bases; bases with no gene match: 5. This CDR3 region has 14 residues. Germline V lookup: CDR1 SGHTA, CDR2 FQGNSA. The CDR3 coding sequence is TGTGCCAGCAGCCCGGACAGGAGGAACTATGGCTACACCTTC. Its translation is CASSPDRRNYGYTF.

This clone came up once. The V call is TRBV7-2, the J call TRBJ2-7; D possibly matches TRBD1 or TRBD2 (5 bases each). This CDR3 is 14 amino acids long. Germline assignment: CDR1 SGHTA and CDR2 FQGNSA. V shed 3 bases and J shed 4 bases, with 13 bases lying between them. CDR3 loop: CASSLGRERYEQYF. CDR3 DNA sequence: TGTGCCAGCAGCTTGGGCAGGGAGAGGTACGAGCAGTACTTC.

V and J are TRBV29-1 and TRBJ2-3; D gene ambiguous. Looked up from germline, CDR1 is SQVTM and CDR2 is ANQGSEA. The ends were cut back, 3 bases at V and 6 bases at J, with 10 bases in the middle. This CDR3 is 12 amino acids long. The CDR3 here is CSVDTVLDTQYF. CDR3 bases: TGCAGCGTTGATACAGTGTTGGATACGCAGTATTTT.

The table lists this clone with many counts. This chain connects TRBV5-1 to TRBJ1-1; 8 positions match TRBD1. J was trimmed by 0 bases and V by 4 bases; bases with no gene match: 5. The length of the CDR3 is 15 residues. Germline values: CDR1 SGHRS, CDR2 YFSETQ. The CDR3 nucleotides are TGCGCCAGCAGCGAACGACAGGGGTTGAACACTGAAGCTTTCTTT. Translating it yields CASSERQGLNTEAFF. The variable domain in full, completed from reference TRBV5-1 and TRBJ1-1, reads KAGVTQTPRYLIKTRGQQVTLSCSPISGHRSVSWYQQTPGQGLQFLFEYFSETQRNKGNFPGRFSGRQFSNSRSEMNVSTLELGDSALYLCASSERQGLNTEAFFGQGTRLTVV.

To note about this clone: This sample includes further DNA sequences coding for the same CDR3. The chain employs TRBV18 and TRBJ1-2; D is possibly TRBD1 (5 bases). The germline V and J ends were trimmed by 3 bases and 6 bases, with 8 bases remaining between them. The CDR3 has 12 residues. Per germline, CDR1 KGHSH and CDR2 LQKENI. The CDR3 loop is CASSPQGDGYTF. In DNA, the CDR3 is TGTGCCAGCTCACCCCAGGGAGATGGCTACACCTTC.

The chain joins TRBV7-8 to TRBJ2-3; D remains ambiguous. Between the trimmed V and J ends, which lost 5 bases and 1 base, there was a span of 13 bases. Germline assignment: CDR1 SGHVS and CDR2 FQNEAQ. CDR3 size: 15 residues. CDR3 sequence (DNA): TGTGCCAGCAGCCCAGGTCGTCCACGCACAGATACGCAGTATTTT. This encodes CASSPGRPRTDTQYF. Full variable domain (remainder filled in from reference TRBV7-8 and TRBJ2-3): GAGVSQSPRYKVAKRGQDVALRCDPISGHVSLFWYQQALGQGPEFLTYFQNEAQLDKSGLPSDRFFAERPEGSVSTLKIQRTQQEDSAVYLCASSPGRPRTDTQYFGPGTRLTVL.

The chain links TRBV4-3 to TRBJ2-3; possible D gene TRBD2, 5 bases. The CDR3 has 14 residues. V gave up 5 bases and J gave up 4 bases, with 13 bases separating them. Germline V gene data show CDR1 as LGHNA and CDR2 as YSLEER. CDR3 DNA sequence: TGCGCCAGCAGCGCCGTCGGGGTGGCAGATACGCAGTATTTT. The encoded protein is CASSAVGVADTQYF.

This rearrangement joins TRBV29-1 to TRBJ2-3; TRBD2 aligns across 9 bases. This CDR3 has 14 residues. V lost 2 bases, J lost 3 bases, and 3 bases stayed unmatched. The germline V gene encodes CDR1 SQVTM and CDR2 ANQGSEA. CDR3 protein: CSVESGLATDTQYF. The CDR3 DNA sequence: TGCAGCGTTGAATCCGGACTAGCGACAGATACGCAGTATTTT.

The chain uses TRBV5-4 and TRBJ2-7, with TRBD1 matching 8 bases. CDR1 SGHNT and CDR2 YYREEE come from the germline V gene (reference sequence). With 7 bases clipped from V and 6 bases from J, the junction kept 9 bases outside the gene matches. The CDR3 loop spans 13 amino acids. The DNA of the CDR3 is TGTGCCAGCGGCAGGGGGCGAGTCCCCGAGCAGTACTTC. As protein: CASGRGRVPEQYF.

The J gene is TRBJ2-7, the V gene TRBV7-2; TRBD2 matches 7 bases. This CDR3 comprises 14 residues. The V gene's germline CDR1 is SGHTA and CDR2 FQGNSA. The V gene end was trimmed by 0 bases and the J gene end by 6 bases; junction bases not matched to a gene: 5. CDR3 sequence: CASSLAGTTGEQYF. The CDR3 coding sequence is TGTGCCAGCAGCTTAGCAGGGACTACAGGCGAGCAGTACTTC.

The rearrangement joins TRBV7-8 to TRBJ2-7; D remains ambiguous. Deletions cut 1 base from V and 1 base from J, with 8 bases between. CDR1 is SGHVS, CDR2 FQNEAQ, per germline. The CDR3 totals 14 residues. The DNA of the CDR3 is TGTGCCAGCAGCTTAGTTCGCAGTTCCTACGAGCAGTACTTC. Protein: CASSLVRSSYEQYF. Complete variable domain (other parts from reference TRBV7-8 and TRBJ2-7): GAGVSQSPRYKVAKRGQDVALRCDPISGHVSLFWYQQALGQGPEFLTYFQNEAQLDKSGLPSDRFFAERPEGSVSTLKIQRTQQEDSAVYLCASSLVRSSYEQYFGPGTRLTVT.

This clone was detected only a few times. The V gene is TRBV28, the J gene TRBJ2-7, with TRBD2 identical over 7 bases. There are 14 residues in the CDR3. Germline trimming cut 2 bases from V and 4 bases from J; bases unmatched to any gene: 5. Germline lookup yields CDR1 MDHEN and CDR2 SYDVKM. This CDR3 reads CASSLAGATYEQYF. DNA for the CDR3: TGTGCCAGCAGTTTAGCGGGAGCAACGTACGAGCAGTACTTC.

The V call is TRBV28, the J call TRBJ2-5, with unresolved D. The CDR3 runs to 12 residues. V dropped 6 bases and J dropped 7 bases, with 12 bases sitting between them. Germline V CDR1 and CDR2: MDHEN, SYDVKM. The CDR3 here is CASRSRGGTQYF. The CDR3, as DNA: TGTGCCAGCAGAAGCCGAGGCGGGACCCAGTACTTC.

The rearrangement uses TRBV7-6 and TRBJ1-1; D ambiguous. The germline V gene has CDR1 SGHVS and CDR2 FNYEAQ. Trimming removed 5 bases from V and 3 bases from J, with 13 bases in between. The CDR3 length is 14 residues. CDR3 amino acids: CASSPGGPYTEAFF. Here the CDR3 DNA reads TGTGCCAGCAGCCCCGGCGGACCATACACTGAAGCTTTCTTT.

The J gene is TRBJ2-3, the V gene TRBV12-5; a possible D gene is TRBD2 (6 bases). V gave up 2 bases and J gave up 5 bases, with 23 bases separating them. CDR3 size: 18 residues. The germline V gene has CDR1 LGHNT and CDR2 FRNRAP. CDR3 residues: CASGLTAPRAGTKDTQYF. CDR3 bases: TGTGCTAGTGGTTTGACGGCCCCACGGGCGGGAACGAAAGATACGCAGTATTTT.

In this sample, this clone turned up a few times. V and J are TRBV28 and TRBJ2-7; D assignment may be TRBD1 or TRBD2 (5 bases each). The V and J ends lost 6 bases and 3 bases respectively, with 18 bases between them. The CDR3 covers 15 residues. CDR1 and CDR2 from the germline V gene are MDHEN and SYDVKM. The CDR3 spells CASSSPGRGRYEQYF. The CDR3 DNA sequence: TGTGCCAGCAGCTCCCCAGGTAGGGGACGCTACGAGCAGTACTTC.

This clone was found once. The V call is TRBV6-5, the J call TRBJ1-3, with unresolved D. This CDR3 comprises 14 residues. V lost 0 bases and J lost 3, with 6 bases in between. Germline V gives CDR1 MNHEY, CDR2 SVGAGI. The CDR3 region has the DNA TGTGCCAGCAGTTACTCTGGAATTGGAAACACCATATATTTT. Protein: CASSYSGIGNTIYF.

The CDR3 region is CATYSQAARGYTF. CDR3 DNA: TGTGCCACCTATAGCCAAGCCGCCCGTGGCTACACCTTC. The V call is TRBV10-3, the J call TRBJ1-2; unclear D gene. The CDR3 covers 13 residues. Deletions cut 10 bases from V and 7 bases from J, with 19 bases between. CDR1 is ENHRY, CDR2 SYGVKD, per germline.

The rearrangement uses TRBV28 and TRBJ2-3; no clear D gene. The germline V gene encodes CDR1 MDHEN and CDR2 SYDVKM. This CDR3 has 16 amino acids. Trimming stripped 5 bases from V and 8 bases from J, with 23 bases between. CDR3: CASSLISGRTSPTQYF. CDR3 DNA: TGTGCCAGCAGTCTTATTTCGGGCCGAACCTCCCCTACGCAGTATTTT. Combining the CDR3 with reference TRBV28 and TRBJ2-3 gives the whole variable domain DVKVTQSSRYLVKRTGEKVFLECVQDMDHENMFWYRQDPGLGLRLIYFSYDVKMKEKGDIPEGYSVSREKKERFSLILESASTNQTSMYLCASSLISGRTSPTQYFGPGTRLTVL.

The chain links TRBV6-6 to TRBJ2-1; D is possibly TRBD1 (5 bases). The germline V gene encodes CDR1 MNHNY and CDR2 SVGAGI (reference sequence). V lost 6 bases to trimming and J lost 8 bases, with 11 bases between them. The CDR3 length is 12 residues. This CDR3 is CASSSRADEQFF. Here the CDR3 DNA reads TGTGCCAGCAGCTCCAGGGCGGATGAGCAGTTCTTC.

Comments on this clone: Other DNA sequences of this sample code for an identical CDR3. J is TRBJ1-4 and V is TRBV28; 10 bases agree with TRBD1. The V gene's germline CDR1 is MDHEN and CDR2 SYDVKM. V shed 4 bases, J shed 8 bases, and the junction held 4 bases outside the gene matches. This CDR3 contains 14 residues. The CDR3 is CASSSTGGAEKLFF. In DNA, the CDR3 is TGTGCCAGCAGTTCGACAGGGGGCGCGGAAAAACTGTTTTTT.

This chain uses TRBV9 with TRBJ2-7, with D unclear. CDR3 length equals 12 residues. Trimming removed 5 bases from V and 3 bases from J, with 9 bases in between. Germline CDR1 SGDLS, CDR2 YYNGEE. The CDR3 region has the DNA TGTGCCAGCAGTCCTGAAGGCTACGAGCAGTACTTC. This translates into CASSPEGYEQYF.

V usage is TRBV7-8 and J usage is TRBJ2-1; 16 nucleotides align to TRBD2. CDR3 size: 19 residues. V lost 1 base, J lost 1 base, and 4 bases stayed unmatched. Germline V CDR1 and CDR2: SGHVS, FQNEAQ. CDR3 protein: CASSLVGTSGRGSYNEQFF. The CDR3 coding sequence is TGTGCCAGCAGCTTAGTCGGGACTAGCGGGAGGGGATCCTACAATGAGCAGTTCTTC.

This chain links TRBV7-2 with TRBJ2-7, with D perhaps TRBD2 (7 bases). CDR1 is SGHTA and CDR2 is FQGNSA in the germline V gene. The CDR3 runs to 15 residues. V lost 6 bases and J lost 2, with 17 bases in between. The CDR3 region is CASSRRGEGPYEQYF. The CDR3 DNA reads as TGTGCCAGCAGTCGTAGGGGGGAGGGCCCCTACGAGCAGTACTTC.

Points on this clone: This same CDR3 is encoded by further DNA sequences in the sample. The rearrangement uses TRBV7-9 and TRBJ2-5; D ambiguous. The end of the DNA aligns better with TRBJ2-7, so the J call may be wrong. The length of the CDR3 is 12 residues. Per germline, CDR1 SEHNR and CDR2 FQNEAQ (reference sequence). The CDR3 region is CASSLVGYEQYF. The DNA of the CDR3 is TGTGCCAGCAGCTTAGTCGGGTACGAGCAGTACTTC.

The V and J genes are TRBV28 and TRBJ2-1, with D tentatively TRBD2 (6 bases). The CDR3 consists of 15 residues. V was clipped by 2 bases and J by 3 bases, with 11 bases between them. The germline V gene encodes CDR1 MDHEN and CDR2 SYDVKM. The chain's CDR3 is CASSLHQDYYNEQFF. CDR3 bases: TGTGCCAGCAGTTTACACCAGGACTACTACAATGAGCAGTTCTTC.

This rearrangement joins TRBV30 to TRBJ1-2; D call uncertain. The CDR3 spans 12 residues. V lost 2 bases and J lost 1, with 5 bases in between. Germline-derived CDR1 and CDR2 are GTSNPN and SVGIG (reference sequence). In DNA, the CDR3 is TGTGCCTGGAGTAAAGTTAACTATGGCTACACCTTC. The encoded protein is CAWSKVNYGYTF.

J is TRBJ2-7 and V is TRBV7-9, with TRBD1 matching 9 bases. This CDR3 is 13 amino acids long. The V gene end was trimmed by 1 base and the J gene end by 9 bases; junction bases not matched to a gene: 4. CDR1 SEHNR and CDR2 FQNEAQ come from the germline V gene (reference sequence). CDR3: CASSLEGTGTQYF. The CDR3 nucleotides read TGTGCCAGCAGCTTAGAGGGGACAGGGACGCAGTACTTC.

The V and J genes are TRBV14 and TRBJ2-5; TRBD2 matches at 13 bases. The V gene end was trimmed by 4 bases and the J gene end by 5 bases; junction bases not matched to a gene: 4. Germline CDR1 and CDR2: SGHDN and FVKESK. CDR3 length: 15 residues. The CDR3 DNA reads TGTGCCAGCAGCCCTGGACTAGCGGGGGCCGAGACCCAGTACTTC. Protein product: CASSPGLAGAETQYF.